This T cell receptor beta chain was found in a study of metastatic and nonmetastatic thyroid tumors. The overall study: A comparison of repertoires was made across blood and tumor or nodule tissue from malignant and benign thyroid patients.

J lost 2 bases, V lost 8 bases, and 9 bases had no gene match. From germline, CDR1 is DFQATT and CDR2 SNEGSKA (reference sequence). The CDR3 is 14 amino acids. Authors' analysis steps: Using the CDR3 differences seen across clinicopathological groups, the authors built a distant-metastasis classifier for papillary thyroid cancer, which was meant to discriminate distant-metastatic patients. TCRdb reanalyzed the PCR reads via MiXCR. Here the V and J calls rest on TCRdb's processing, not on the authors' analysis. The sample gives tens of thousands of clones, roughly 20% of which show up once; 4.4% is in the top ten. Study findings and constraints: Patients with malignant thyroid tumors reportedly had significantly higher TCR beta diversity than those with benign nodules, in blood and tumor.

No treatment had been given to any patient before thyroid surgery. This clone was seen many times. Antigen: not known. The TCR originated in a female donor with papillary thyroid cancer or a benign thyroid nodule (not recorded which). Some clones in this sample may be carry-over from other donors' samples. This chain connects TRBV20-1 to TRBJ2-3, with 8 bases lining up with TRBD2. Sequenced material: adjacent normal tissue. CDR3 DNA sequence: TGCAGTTCCACTAGCGGTGGTAACACAGATACGCAGTATTTT. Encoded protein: CSSTSGGNTDTQYF.